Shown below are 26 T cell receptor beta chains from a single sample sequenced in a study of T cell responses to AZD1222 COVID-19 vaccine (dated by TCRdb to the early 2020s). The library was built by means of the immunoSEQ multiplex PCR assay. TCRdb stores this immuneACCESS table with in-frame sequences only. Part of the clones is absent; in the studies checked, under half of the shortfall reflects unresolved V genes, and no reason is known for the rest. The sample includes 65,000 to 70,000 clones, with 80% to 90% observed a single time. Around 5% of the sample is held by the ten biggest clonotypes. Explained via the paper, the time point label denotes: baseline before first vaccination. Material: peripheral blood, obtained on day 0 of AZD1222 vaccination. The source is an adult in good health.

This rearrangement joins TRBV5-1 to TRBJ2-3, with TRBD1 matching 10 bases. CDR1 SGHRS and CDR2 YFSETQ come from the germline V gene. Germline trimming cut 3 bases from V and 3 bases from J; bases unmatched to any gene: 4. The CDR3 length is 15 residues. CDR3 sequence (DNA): TGCGCCAGCAGCTCGGGACAGGGGAGGACAGATACGCAGTATTTT. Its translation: CASSSGQGRTDTQYF. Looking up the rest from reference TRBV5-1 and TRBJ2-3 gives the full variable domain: KAGVTQTPRYLIKTRGQQVTLSCSPISGHRSVSWYQQTPGQGLQFLFEYFSETQRNKGNFPGRFSGRQFSNSRSEMNVSTLELGDSALYLCASSSGQGRTDTQYFGPGTRLTVL.

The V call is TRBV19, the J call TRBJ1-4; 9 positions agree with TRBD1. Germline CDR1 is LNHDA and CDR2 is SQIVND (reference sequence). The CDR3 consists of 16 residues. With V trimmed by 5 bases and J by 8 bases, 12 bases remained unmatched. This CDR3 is CASSGTGTGTYEKLFF. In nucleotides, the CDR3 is TGTGCCAGTAGTGGGACTGGGACAGGGACTTACGAAAAACTGTTTTTT.

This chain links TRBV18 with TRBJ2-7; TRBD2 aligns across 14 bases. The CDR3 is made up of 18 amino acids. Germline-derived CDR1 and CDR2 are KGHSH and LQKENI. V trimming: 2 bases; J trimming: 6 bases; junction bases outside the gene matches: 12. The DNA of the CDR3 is TGTGCCAGCTCACCAGGACTAGCGGGGGGCCCAATGGGAAGCGAGCAGTACTTC. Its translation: CASSPGLAGGPMGSEQYF.

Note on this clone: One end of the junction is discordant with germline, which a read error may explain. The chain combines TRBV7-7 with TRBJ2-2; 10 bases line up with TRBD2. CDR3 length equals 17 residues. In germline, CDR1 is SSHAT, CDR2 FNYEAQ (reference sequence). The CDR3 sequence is CASSLVAGGPNTGELFF. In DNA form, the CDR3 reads TGTGCTAGCAGCTTAGTAGCGGGGGGACCAAACACCGGGGAGCTGTTTTTT.

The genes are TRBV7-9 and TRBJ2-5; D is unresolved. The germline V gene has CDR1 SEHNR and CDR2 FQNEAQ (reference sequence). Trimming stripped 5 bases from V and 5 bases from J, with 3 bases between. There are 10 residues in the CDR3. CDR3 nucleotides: TGTGCCAGCAGCACGGAGACCCAGTACTTC. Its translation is CASSTETQYF. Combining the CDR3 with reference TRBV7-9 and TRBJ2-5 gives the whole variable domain DTGVSQNPRHKITKRGQNVTFRCDPISEHNRLYWYRQTLGQGPEFLTYFQNEAQLEKSRLLSDRFSAERPKGSFSTLEIQRTEQGDSAMYLCASSTETQYFGPGTRLLVL.

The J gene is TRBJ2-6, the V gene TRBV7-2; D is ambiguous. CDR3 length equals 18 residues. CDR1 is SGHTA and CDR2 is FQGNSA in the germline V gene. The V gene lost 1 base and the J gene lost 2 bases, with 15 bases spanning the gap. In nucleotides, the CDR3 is TGTGCCAGCAGCTTAGTCGGCTACCAAGTAGCTGGGGCCAACGTCCTGACTTTC. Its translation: CASSLVGYQVAGANVLTF.

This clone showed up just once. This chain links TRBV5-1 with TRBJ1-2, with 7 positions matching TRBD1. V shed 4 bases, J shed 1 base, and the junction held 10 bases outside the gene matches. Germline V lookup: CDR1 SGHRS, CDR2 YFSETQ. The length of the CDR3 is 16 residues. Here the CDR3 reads CASSPQTGIGNYGYTF. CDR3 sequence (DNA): TGCGCCAGCAGCCCGCAGACAGGGATTGGTAACTATGGCTACACCTTC.

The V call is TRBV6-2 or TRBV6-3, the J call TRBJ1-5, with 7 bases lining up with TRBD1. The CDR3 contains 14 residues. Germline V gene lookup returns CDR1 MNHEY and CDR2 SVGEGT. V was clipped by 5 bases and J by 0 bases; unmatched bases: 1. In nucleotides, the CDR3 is TGTGCCAGCAGTGGGACAGCTAGCAATCAGCCCCAGCATTTT. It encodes CASSGTASNQPQHF.

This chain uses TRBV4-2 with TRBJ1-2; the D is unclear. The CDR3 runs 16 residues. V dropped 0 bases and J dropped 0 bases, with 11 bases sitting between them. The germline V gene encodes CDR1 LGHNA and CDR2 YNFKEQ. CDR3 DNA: TGTGCCAGCAGCCAAGATGTAAGCCAGACTAACTATGGCTACACCTTC. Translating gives CASSQDVSQTNYGYTF.

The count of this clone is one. The CDR3 loop is CASSLDGTGSYGYTF. The CDR3 bases are TGTGCCAGCAGCTTAGATGGGACAGGGTCATATGGCTACACCTTC. The chain uses TRBV7-2 and TRBJ1-2, with 9 bases identical to TRBD1. Trimming cost V 1 base and J 5 bases; bases outside gene matches: 5. Germline V gives CDR1 SGHTA, CDR2 FQGNSA. The CDR3 is 15 amino acids.

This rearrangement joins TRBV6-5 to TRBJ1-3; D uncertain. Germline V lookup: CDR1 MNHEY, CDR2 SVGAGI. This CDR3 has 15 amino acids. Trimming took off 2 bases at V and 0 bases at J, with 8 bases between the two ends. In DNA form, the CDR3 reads TGTGCCAGCAGTTACGGGGTACTCTCTGGAAACACCATATATTTT. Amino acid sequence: CASSYGVLSGNTIYF.

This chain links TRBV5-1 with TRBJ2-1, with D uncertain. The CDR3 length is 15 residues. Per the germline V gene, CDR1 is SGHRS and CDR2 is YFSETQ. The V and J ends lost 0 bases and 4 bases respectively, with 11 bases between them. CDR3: CASSLDTPVYNEQFF. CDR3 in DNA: TGCGCCAGCAGCTTGGATACACCGGTTTACAATGAGCAGTTCTTC.

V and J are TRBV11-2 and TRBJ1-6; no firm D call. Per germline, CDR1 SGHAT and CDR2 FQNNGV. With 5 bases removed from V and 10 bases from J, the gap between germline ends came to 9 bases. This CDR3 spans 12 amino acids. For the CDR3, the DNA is TGTGCCAGCAGCGGAGGGAACTCACCCCTCCACTTT. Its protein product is CASSGGNSPLHF.

The CDR3 loop is CASSPRTGGIHEQFF. CDR3 nucleotide sequence: TGTGCCAGCAGCCCGCGGACAGGGGGAATCCATGAGCAGTTCTTC. The gene calls are TRBV11-3 and TRBJ2-1; 10 bases agree with TRBD1. Unmatched junction bases numbered 9, after V lost 5 bases and J lost 8 bases. The CDR3 is 15 amino acids. Germline lookup yields CDR1 SGHNT and CDR2 YENEEA.

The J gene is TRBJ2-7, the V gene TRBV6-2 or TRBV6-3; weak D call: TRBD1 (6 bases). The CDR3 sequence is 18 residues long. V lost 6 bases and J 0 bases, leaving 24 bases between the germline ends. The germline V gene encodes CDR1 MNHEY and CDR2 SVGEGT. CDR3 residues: CASSTAPGTLRSSYEQYF. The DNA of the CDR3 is TGTGCCAGCAGCACCGCACCCGGGACACTAAGGAGCTCCTACGAGCAGTACTTC.

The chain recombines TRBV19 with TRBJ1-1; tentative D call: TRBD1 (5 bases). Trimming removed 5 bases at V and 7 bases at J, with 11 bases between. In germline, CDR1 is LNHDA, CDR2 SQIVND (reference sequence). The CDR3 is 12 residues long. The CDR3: CASSPGTDEAFF. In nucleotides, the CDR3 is TGTGCCAGTAGTCCCGGGACGGATGAAGCTTTCTTT.

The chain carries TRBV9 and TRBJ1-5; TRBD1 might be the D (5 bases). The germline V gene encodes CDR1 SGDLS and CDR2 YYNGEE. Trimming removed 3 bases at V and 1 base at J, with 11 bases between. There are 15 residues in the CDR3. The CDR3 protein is CASSAEGLSNQPQHF. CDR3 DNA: TGTGCCAGCAGCGCCGAGGGGTTGAGCAATCAGCCCCAGCATTTT. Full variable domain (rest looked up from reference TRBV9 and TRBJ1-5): DSGVTQTPKHLITATGQRVTLRCSPRSGDLSVYWYQQSLDQGLQFLIQYYNGEERAKGNILERFSAQQFPDLHSELNLSSLELGDSALYFCASSAEGLSNQPQHFGDGTRLSIL.

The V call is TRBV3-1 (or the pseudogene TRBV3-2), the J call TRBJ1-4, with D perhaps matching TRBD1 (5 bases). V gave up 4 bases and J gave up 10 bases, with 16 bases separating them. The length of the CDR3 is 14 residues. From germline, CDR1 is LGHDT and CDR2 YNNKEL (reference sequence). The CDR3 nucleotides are TGTGCCAGCAGCCCCGAGGGGAGTGCGGGAAAACTGTTTTTT. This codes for CASSPEGSAGKLFF.

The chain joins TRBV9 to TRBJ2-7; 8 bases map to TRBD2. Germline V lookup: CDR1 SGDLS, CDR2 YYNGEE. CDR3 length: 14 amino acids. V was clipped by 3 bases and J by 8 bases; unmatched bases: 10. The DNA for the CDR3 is TGTGCCAGCAGCGGTGGATTCGGGAGGGGTAAGCAGTACTTC. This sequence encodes CASSGGFGRGKQYF.

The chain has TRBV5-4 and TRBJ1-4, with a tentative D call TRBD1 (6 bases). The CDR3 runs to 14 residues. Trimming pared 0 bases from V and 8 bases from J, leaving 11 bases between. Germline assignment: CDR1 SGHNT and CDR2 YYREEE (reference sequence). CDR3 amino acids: CASSLDREYEKLFF. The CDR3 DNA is TGTGCCAGCAGCTTGGACAGGGAATACGAAAAACTGTTTTTT.

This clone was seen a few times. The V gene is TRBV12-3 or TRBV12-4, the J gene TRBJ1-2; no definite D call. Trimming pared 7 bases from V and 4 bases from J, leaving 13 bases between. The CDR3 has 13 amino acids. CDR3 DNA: TGTGCCAGCACCCGCCGGCAGGCCTATGGCTACACCTTC. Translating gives CASTRRQAYGYTF.

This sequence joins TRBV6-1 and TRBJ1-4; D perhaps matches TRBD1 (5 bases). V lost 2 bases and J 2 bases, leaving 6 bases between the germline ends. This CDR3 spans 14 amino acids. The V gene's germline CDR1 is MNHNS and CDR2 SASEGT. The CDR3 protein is CASSEYRTNEKLFF. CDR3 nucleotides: TGTGCCAGCAGTGAATACAGGACTAATGAAAAACTGTTTTTT.

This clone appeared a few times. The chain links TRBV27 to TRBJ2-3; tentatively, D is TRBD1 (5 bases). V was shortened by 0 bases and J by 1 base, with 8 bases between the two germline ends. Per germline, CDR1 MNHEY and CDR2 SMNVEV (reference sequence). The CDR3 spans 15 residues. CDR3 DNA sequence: TGTGCCAGCAGTTTATCCCTACAGGGCACAGATACGCAGTATTTT. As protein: CASSLSLQGTDTQYF.

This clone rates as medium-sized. The CDR3 spells CASSSGANVLTF. The DNA for the CDR3 is TGTGCCAGTAGCTCTGGGGCCAACGTCCTGACTTTC. The rearrangement joins TRBV27 to TRBJ2-6; D is unclear. The CDR3 contains 12 residues. Germline CDR1 reads MNHEY; CDR2 reads SMNVEV (reference sequence). Trimming cost V 9 bases and J 0 bases, with 3 bases left between them.

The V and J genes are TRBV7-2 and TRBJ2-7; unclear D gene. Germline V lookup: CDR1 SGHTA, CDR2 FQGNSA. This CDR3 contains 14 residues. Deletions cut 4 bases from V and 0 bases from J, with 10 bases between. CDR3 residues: CASSYTRSSYEQYF. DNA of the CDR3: TGTGCCAGCAGCTACACCAGGAGCTCCTACGAGCAGTACTTC.

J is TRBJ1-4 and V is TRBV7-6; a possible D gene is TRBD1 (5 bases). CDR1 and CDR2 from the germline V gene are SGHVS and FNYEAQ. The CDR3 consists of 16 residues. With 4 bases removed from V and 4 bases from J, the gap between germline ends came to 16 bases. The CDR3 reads CASSWSMGRSNEKLFF. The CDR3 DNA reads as TGTGCCAGCAGCTGGTCAATGGGACGGAGTAATGAAAAACTGTTTTTT.